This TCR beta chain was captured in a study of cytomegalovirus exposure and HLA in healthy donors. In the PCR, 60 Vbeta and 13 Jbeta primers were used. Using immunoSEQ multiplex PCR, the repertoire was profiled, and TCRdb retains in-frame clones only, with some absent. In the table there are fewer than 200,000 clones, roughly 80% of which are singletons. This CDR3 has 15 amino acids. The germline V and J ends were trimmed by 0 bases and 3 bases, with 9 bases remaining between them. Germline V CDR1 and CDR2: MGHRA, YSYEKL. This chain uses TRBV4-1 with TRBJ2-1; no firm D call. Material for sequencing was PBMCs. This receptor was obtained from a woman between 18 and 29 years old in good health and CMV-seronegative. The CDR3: CASSQDLNVYNEQFF. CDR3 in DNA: TGCGCCAGCAGCCAAGATCTAAATGTCTACAATGAGCAGTTCTTC.